These 22 T cell receptor beta chains share one sample of origin, sequenced in a study of blood T cell repertoires in COVID-19. The repertoire was sequenced with immunoSEQ multiplex PCR; TCRdb's copy has only in-frame clones and lacks some. The sample gives more than 200,000 clones, 65% to 85% of which show up once; approximately 7.9% is in the top ten. The specimen sequenced was peripheral blood. The receptors originated from a woman aged 80 or over with acute or convalescent COVID-19.

V and J are TRBV4-2 and TRBJ2-5; D gene uncertain. This CDR3 is built from 13 residues. The V and J ends lost 6 bases and 0 bases respectively, with 8 bases between them. CDR1 is LGHNA, CDR2 YNFKEQ, per germline. In nucleotides, the CDR3 is TGTGCCAGCAGTTTGAGCGACCAAGAGACCCAGTACTTC. Protein product: CASSLSDQETQYF.

This clone was recorded a few times. The V and J genes are TRBV29-1 and TRBJ2-2, with a tentative D call TRBD1 (5 bases). Germline V CDR1 and CDR2: SQVTM, ANQGSEA. The length of the CDR3 is 14 residues. Trimming removed 3 bases at V and 0 bases at J, with 8 bases between. Written as DNA, the CDR3 is TGCAGCGTTGACCAGGGATCGAACACCGGGGAGCTGTTTTTT. This sequence encodes CSVDQGSNTGELFF.

V usage is TRBV5-6 and J usage is TRBJ1-1; 8 bases align to TRBD1. The junction had 13 bases not matched to a gene; V was cut back by 5 bases and J by 4 bases. Germline V gene data show CDR1 as SGHDT and CDR2 as YYEEEE. This CDR3 comprises 16 residues. CDR3 residues: CASRRRQGIRRTEAFF. As DNA, the CDR3 is TGTGCCAGCAGACGAAGACAGGGGATAAGGCGCACTGAAGCTTTCTTT. Based on the CDR3 plus reference TRBV5-6 and TRBJ1-1, the full variable domain is DAGVTQSPTHLIKTRGQQVTLRCSPKSGHDTVSWYQQALGQGPQFIFQYYEEEERQRGNFPDRFSGHQFPNYSSELNVNALLLGDSALYLCASRRRQGIRRTEAFFGQGTRLTVV.

The chain couples TRBV5-1 to TRBJ1-1; the D gene is possibly TRBD1 (5 bases). The CDR3 spans 14 residues. V was clipped by 6 bases and J by 3 bases, with 15 bases between them. Germline CDR1 and CDR2: SGHRS and YFSETQ. The CDR3 protein is CASTEQGVDTEAFF. The CDR3 nucleotides are TGCGCCAGCACCGAACAAGGGGTTGACACTGAAGCTTTCTTT. The full variable domain, in which reference TRBV5-1 and TRBJ1-1 provide the parts outside the CDR3, is KAGVTQTPRYLIKTRGQQVTLSCSPISGHRSVSWYQQTPGQGLQFLFEYFSETQRNKGNFPGRFSGRQFSNSRSEMNVSTLELGDSALYLCASTEQGVDTEAFFGQGTRLTVV.

This clone was detected only once. The rearrangement uses TRBV6-5 and TRBJ2-1; D gene unclear. Between the trimmed V and J ends, which lost 2 bases and 0 bases, there was a span of 8 bases. The germline gives CDR1 MNHEY, CDR2 SVGAGI. CDR3 size: 15 residues. This CDR3 is CASSYRASSYNEQFF. CDR3 nucleotides: TGTGCCAGCAGTTACAGAGCGAGCTCCTACAATGAGCAGTTCTTC.

This clone appeared a single time. The chain carries TRBV13 and TRBJ2-7; 7 bases are a match to TRBD2. There are 15 residues in the CDR3. Unmatched junction bases numbered 11, after V lost 5 bases and J lost 4 bases. CDR1 PRHDT and CDR2 FYEKMQ come from the germline V gene (reference sequence). Here the CDR3 reads CASSPPGGGSYEQYF. The CDR3 nucleotides are TGTGCCAGCAGCCCCCCCGGCGGGGGATCTTACGAGCAGTACTTC.

In its sample, this clone was seen once. Distinct nucleotide sequences in the sample also encode this CDR3. The chain couples TRBV5-1 to TRBJ2-3; 7 bases match TRBD1. The CDR3 has 14 residues. V lost 0 bases to trimming and J lost 6 bases; unmatched junction nucleotides: 4. In germline, CDR1 is SGHRS, CDR2 YFSETQ. The CDR3 DNA follows: TGCGCCAGCAGCTTGGGCGCACAGGGGGATACGCAGTATTTT. Amino acids: CASSLGAQGDTQYF.

Only a few counts were recorded for this clone. The chain joins TRBV19 to TRBJ1-6, with D hard to call. Germline V lookup: CDR1 LNHDA, CDR2 SQIVND (reference sequence). Trimming stripped 5 bases from V and 1 base from J, with 6 bases between. The CDR3 runs to 14 residues. CDR3 region: CASSFQSYNSPLHF. The CDR3 coding sequence is TGTGCCAGTAGTTTTCAGTCCTATAATTCACCCCTCCACTTT. Full variable domain (rest looked up from reference TRBV19 and TRBJ1-6): DGGITQSPKYLFRKEGQNVTLSCEQNLNHDAMYWYRQDPGQGLRLIYYSQIVNDFQKGDIAEGYSVSREKKESFPLTVTSAQKNPTAFYLCASSFQSYNSPLHFGNGTRLTVT.

CDR3 loop: CSALGSDLALDEQYF. DNA of the CDR3: TGCAGCGCCCTTGGGAGTGACCTGGCCTTGGACGAGCAGTACTTC. The chain carries TRBV29-1 and TRBJ2-7; perhaps TRBD2 as D (5 bases). Between the trimmed V and J ends, which lost 7 bases and 5 bases, there was a span of 24 bases. Germline CDR1 SQVTM, CDR2 ANQGSEA. The CDR3 extends over 15 amino acids.

This chain connects TRBV19 to TRBJ1-5, with TRBD1 matching over 9 bases. Germline CDR1 and CDR2: LNHDA and SQIVND (reference sequence). The CDR3 runs to 13 residues. Trimming took 6 bases from V and 8 from J; bases not matched to a gene: 5. The CDR3 is CASRDRGGEPQHF. The CDR3 bases are TGTGCCAGTAGGGACAGGGGAGGAGAGCCCCAGCATTTT.

This clone has only a few counts. The chain carries TRBV14 and TRBJ2-1, with D unresolved. Germline V gives CDR1 SGHDN, CDR2 FVKESK. V lost 0 bases and J 10 bases, leaving 10 bases between the germline ends. This CDR3 has 13 amino acids. The CDR3 bases are TGTGCCAGCAGCCAAGACCTATACCGAGAGCAGTTCTTC. Protein sequence: CASSQDLYREQFF.

The chain recombines TRBV28 with TRBJ2-1, with 11 bases lining up with TRBD2. The CDR3 length is 14 residues. CDR1 and CDR2 from the germline V gene are MDHEN and SYDVKM. The V and J ends lost 6 bases and 6 bases, in that order; junction bases with no gene match: 4. DNA for the CDR3: TGTGCCAGCAGACCTAGCGGGAGGACCAATGAGCAGTTCTTC. It codes for CASRPSGRTNEQFF.

This rearrangement joins TRBV7-2 to TRBJ2-1; D is unclear. The CDR3 loop spans 11 amino acids. The V and J ends lost 5 bases and 8 bases respectively, with 7 bases between them. Germline V gene data show CDR1 as SGHTA and CDR2 as FQGNSA. The CDR3 DNA is TGTGCCAGCAGCCTCCTACATGAGCAGTTCTTC. Translating gives CASSLLHEQFF.

The V gene is TRBV19, the J gene TRBJ1-2; TRBD1 aligns across 9 bases. This CDR3 contains 15 residues. Germline assignment: CDR1 LNHDA and CDR2 SQIVND (reference sequence). Losses at the gene ends were 7 bases for V and 5 bases for J; bases not matched to a gene: 11. CDR3 bases: TGTGCCAGTACCCTATCAAGAGACAGGGGGTATGGCTACACCTTC. Protein sequence: CASTLSRDRGYGYTF.

This chain connects TRBV11-3 to TRBJ2-2, with D possibly matching TRBD2 (5 bases). The germline CDR1 and CDR2 sequences are SGHNT and YENEEA. The CDR3 contains 17 residues. V lost 8 bases, J lost 2 bases, and 21 bases lay in between. In DNA form, the CDR3 reads TGTGCCAGCGAAGTCGGACCTGGAGGATCTAACACCGGGGAGCTGTTTTTT. The encoded protein is CASEVGPGGSNTGELFF.

The chain uses TRBV5-1 and TRBJ2-1; 7 bases agree with TRBD1. The V gene end was trimmed by 2 bases and the J gene end by 0 bases; junction bases not matched to a gene: 5. The CDR3 has 16 amino acids. The germline V gene has CDR1 SGHRS and CDR2 YFSETQ. In nucleotides, the CDR3 is TGCGCCAGCAGCTTCACCGGGACAGACTCCTACAATGAGCAGTTCTTC. This gives the protein CASSFTGTDSYNEQFF.

This clone has more than one count but fewer than ten. The chain recombines TRBV5-1 with TRBJ2-1, with TRBD1 matching over 8 bases. The J segment lost 0 bases and the V segment lost 4 bases, leaving 6 bases of the junction unmatched. CDR1 and CDR2 (germline): SGHRS, YFSETQ. The CDR3 runs to 16 residues. CDR3 amino acids: CASSPQGASSYNEQFF. CDR3 in DNA: TGCGCCAGCAGCCCTCAGGGGGCGAGCTCCTACAATGAGCAGTTCTTC.

The chain joins TRBV18 to TRBJ2-7; D remains unclear. V lost 5 bases and J 5 bases, leaving 7 bases between the germline ends. This CDR3 is built from 11 residues. The V gene's germline CDR1 is KGHSH and CDR2 LQKENI. The chain's CDR3 is CASSGLDEQYF. CDR3 bases: TGTGCCAGCTCAGGTTTAGACGAGCAGTACTTC.

The chain uses TRBV11-1 and TRBJ2-7, with D hard to call. This CDR3 has 15 residues. Germline V lookup: CDR1 SGHAT, CDR2 FQDESV (reference sequence). V lost 1 base to trimming and J lost 2 bases, with 12 bases between them. The CDR3 bases are TGTGCCAGCAGCTTAGAAGTAGCCTTAGCCTACGAGCAGTACTTC. Its translation: CASSLEVALAYEQYF.

V is TRBV3-1 (or the pseudogene TRBV3-2) and J is TRBJ2-2; 7 bases match TRBD2. Trimming removed 4 bases from V and 6 bases from J; junction bases left unmatched: 14. The CDR3 is 17 residues long. Germline V CDR1 and CDR2: LGHDT, YNNKEL (reference sequence). CDR3 bases: TGTGCCAGCAGCCCGGGAGGACAATCTACTAACGCCGGGGAGCTGTTTTTT. This codes for CASSPGGQSTNAGELFF.

The chain joins TRBV5-6 to TRBJ2-1, with 7 nucleotides matching TRBD2. The J segment lost 6 bases and the V segment lost 0 bases, leaving 9 bases of the junction unmatched. CDR3 length equals 16 residues. Germline-derived CDR1 and CDR2 are SGHDT and YYEEEE. The CDR3 sequence is CASSLGMAGALNEQFF. Written as DNA, the CDR3 is TGTGCCAGCAGCTTGGGGATGGCGGGAGCTCTCAATGAGCAGTTCTTC.

The chain has TRBV7-2 and TRBJ1-5, with D maybe TRBD1 (5 bases). Germline-derived CDR1 and CDR2 are SGHTA and FQGNSA. The CDR3 runs to 15 residues. V was clipped by 4 bases and J by 7 bases, with 17 bases between them. CDR3 protein: CASSSGVLNGQPQHF. The DNA of the CDR3 is TGTGCCAGCAGCTCGGGGGTGCTCAACGGGCAGCCCCAGCATTTT.